This TCR beta chain appears in the sequencing data of a study of T cells expressing NK-cell markers. Overall study: One of eight sequenced donors was HCMV-seronegative; the other seven were seropositive. Study-level points and caveats: The CD3+CD56-NKG2C+ fraction of a handful of donors was likewise dominated by these clonotypes.

The CDR3 spans 16 residues. Germline CDR1 and CDR2: DFQATT and SNEGSKA (reference sequence). UMIs were included in TCR beta cDNA generated by 5'RACE template switching. TCRdb processed the 5' RACE reads again and assigns one entry to each CDR3 protein, with no DNA. This table lists roughly 180,000 distinct CDR3 sequences. Note on this clonotype: Antigen: not known.

The V gene is TRBV20-1, the J gene TRBJ2-3; the TCRdb D gene call, TRBD1, has no DNA to confirm it. Material for sequencing was blood T cells: a sorted CD56 or NKG2C T cell subset, CD4+ or CD8+ T cells, or bulk PBMC T cells (not recorded which). This receptor was taken from a woman aged 18-69 years in good health. This CDR3 is CSARDHGDRVPDTQYF.